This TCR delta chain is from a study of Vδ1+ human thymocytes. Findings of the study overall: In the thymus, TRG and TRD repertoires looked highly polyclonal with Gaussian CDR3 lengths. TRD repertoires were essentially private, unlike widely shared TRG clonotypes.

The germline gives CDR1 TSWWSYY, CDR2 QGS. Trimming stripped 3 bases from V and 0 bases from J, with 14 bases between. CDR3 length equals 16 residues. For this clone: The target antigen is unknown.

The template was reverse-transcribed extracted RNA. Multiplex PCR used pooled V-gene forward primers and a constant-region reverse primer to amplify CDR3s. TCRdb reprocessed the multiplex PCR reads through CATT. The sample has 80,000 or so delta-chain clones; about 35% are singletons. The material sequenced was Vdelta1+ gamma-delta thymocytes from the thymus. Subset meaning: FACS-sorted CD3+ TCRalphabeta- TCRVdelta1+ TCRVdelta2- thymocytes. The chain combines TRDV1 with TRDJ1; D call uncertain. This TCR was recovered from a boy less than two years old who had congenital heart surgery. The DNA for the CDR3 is TGTGCTCTTGGGGATTTCCGGGGTGTGTACACCGATAAACTCATCTTT. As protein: CALGDFRGVYTDKLIF.